These 20 T cell receptor beta chains originate from one sample sequenced in a study of T cell changes during pregnancy in multiple sclerosis. Method: immunoSEQ multiplex PCR; TCRdb's copy keeps in-frame clones and lacks some. The table shows more than 55,000 clones, with approximately 90% occurring only once. The sample here was peripheral blood, taken in the first trimester of pregnancy. These receptors were taken from a female donor in good health, enrolled as a control in a pregnancy study.

The V and J genes are TRBV2 and TRBJ2-3; tentative D call: TRBD2 (6 bases). Trimming pared 8 bases from V and 1 base from J, leaving 10 bases between. The CDR3 length is 13 residues. From germline, CDR1 is SNHLY and CDR2 FYNNEI. In DNA form, the CDR3 reads TGTGCCAGCTGCCGGGAGCGCACAGATACGCAGTATTTT. Residues: CASCRERTDTQYF.

The chain combines TRBV5-4 with TRBJ2-6; possible D gene TRBD1, 6 bases. Germline V gives CDR1 SGHNT, CDR2 YYREEE (reference sequence). The CDR3 is 17 amino acids. With 0 bases removed from V and 1 base from J, the gap between germline ends came to 11 bases. This CDR3 is CASSLGDIRSGANVLTF. The DNA for the CDR3 is TGTGCCAGCAGCTTGGGGGACATTAGATCTGGGGCCAACGTCCTGACTTTC.

The rearrangement joins TRBV2 to TRBJ1-3, with D perhaps matching TRBD1 (5 bases). Germline loops: CDR1 SNHLY, CDR2 FYNNEI. This CDR3 is built from 14 residues. Trimming took 3 bases from V and 3 from J, leaving 9 bases between them. The DNA of the CDR3 is TGTGCCAGCAGTGACCGGGGGTATGGAAACACCATATATTTT. Protein product: CASSDRGYGNTIYF.

The chain uses TRBV5-4 and TRBJ2-7; 7 bases line up with TRBD1. Germline trimming cut 3 bases from V and 0 bases from J; bases unmatched to any gene: 6. Germline loops: CDR1 SGHNT, CDR2 YYREEE (reference sequence). The CDR3 runs 15 residues. The chain's CDR3 is CASSSPGQSSYEQYF. CDR3 sequence (DNA): TGTGCCAGCAGCTCGCCGGGACAGAGCTCCTACGAGCAGTACTTC.

This chain joins TRBV4-1 and TRBJ2-1, with D possibly TRBD2 on 6 matching bases. Germline loops: CDR1 MGHRA, CDR2 YSYEKL. CDR3 length: 13 amino acids. The V end lost 11 bases, the J end lost 7 bases, and 18 bases lay between the germline ends. CDR3 sequence: CAASRESWNEQFF. CDR3 sequence (DNA): TGCGCCGCAAGTCGGGAGTCGTGGAATGAGCAGTTCTTC.

In its sample, this clone was seen many times. This rearrangement joins TRBV5-4 to TRBJ2-3, with 8 bases fitting TRBD2. This CDR3 spans 15 amino acids. Trimming cost V 5 bases and J 1 base; bases outside gene matches: 6. Germline-derived CDR1 and CDR2 are SGHNT and YYREEE (reference sequence). The CDR3 DNA reads as TGTGCCAGCAGATCGCGGGAGGATGGCACAGATACGCAGTATTTT. Its translation: CASRSREDGTDTQYF.

The chain joins TRBV6-1 to TRBJ2-1; a possible D gene is TRBD1 (5 bases). V was clipped by 8 bases and J by 5 bases, with 16 bases between them. Per the germline V gene, CDR1 is MNHNS and CDR2 is SASEGT. The length of the CDR3 is 14 residues. CDR3 loop: CASAEGDAHNEQFF. In DNA form, the CDR3 reads TGTGCCAGCGCGGAAGGGGATGCTCACAATGAGCAGTTCTTC.

J is TRBJ2-7 and V is TRBV11-2; tentatively, D is TRBD1 (5 bases). This CDR3 is 14 amino acids long. V lost 1 base and J lost 2, with 9 bases in between. Germline-derived CDR1 and CDR2 are SGHAT and FQNNGV. As DNA, the CDR3 is TGTGCCAGCAGCTTAGGTGCAGGGACCTACGAGCAGTACTTC. This sequence encodes CASSLGAGTYEQYF.

This chain uses TRBV28 with TRBJ2-7; TRBD2 agrees at 9 bases. The trim removed 5 bases at V and 2 bases at J, leaving 7 bases unmatched. Germline CDR1 MDHEN, CDR2 SYDVKM. The CDR3 runs 15 residues. The chain's CDR3 is CASSLMGLAAYEQYF. CDR3 bases: TGTGCCAGCAGTCTAATGGGACTAGCAGCCTACGAGCAGTACTTC.

This chain connects TRBV6-4 to TRBJ2-2; tentative D call: TRBD2 (6 bases). V gave up 3 bases and J gave up 3 bases, with 11 bases separating them. There are 15 residues in the CDR3. Germline V gives CDR1 MRHNA, CDR2 SNTAGT. CDR3 protein: CASSELAGDTGELFF. The CDR3 DNA reads as TGTGCCAGCAGTGAACTAGCCGGCGACACCGGGGAGCTGTTTTTT.

This clone has a single count. CDR3 DNA: TGTGCCAGCAGCTTGACAGGGATGGCCAAAAACATTCAGTACTTC. It specifies CASSLTGMAKNIQYF. The chain uses TRBV5-4 and TRBJ2-4; possible D gene TRBD1, 6 bases. The germline V gene encodes CDR1 SGHNT and CDR2 YYREEE (reference sequence). Trimming shortened V by 1 base and J by 1 base, and 9 bases separated the two germline ends. This CDR3 comprises 15 residues.

J is TRBJ2-7 and V is TRBV21-1; TRBD1 is the table's D call and was not checked against the DNA. TRBV21-1 is classified as a pseudogene. The CDR3 length is 14 residues. Here the CDR3 DNA reads TGTGCCAGCAGTCCTCCAGGGGGCTTCCACGAGCAGTACTTC. Protein product: CASSPPGGFHEQYF.

The V and J genes are TRBV6-4 and TRBJ2-1; 9 nucleotides match TRBD2. Trimming at V came to 0 bases and at J to 10 bases, leaving 10 bases not matched to a gene. Germline CDR1 reads MRHNA; CDR2 reads SNTAGT. This CDR3 contains 16 residues. The CDR3 is CASSDSLLAGVGEQFF. CDR3 DNA: TGTGCCAGCAGTGACTCTTTATTAGCGGGAGTAGGGGAGCAGTTCTTC.

The chain employs TRBV18 and TRBJ1-2; no clear D gene. The V gene lost 0 bases and the J gene lost 6 bases, with 17 bases spanning the gap. CDR1 and CDR2 from the germline V gene are KGHSH and LQKENI. The CDR3 is made up of 16 amino acids. In DNA form, the CDR3 reads TGTGCCAGCTCACCACCCCGGCCAGGCCCTTCCCATGGCTACACCTTC. This sequence encodes CASSPPRPGPSHGYTF.

The CDR3 sequence is CASSKEDSHEQFF. DNA for the CDR3: TGTGCCAGCAGCAAAGAAGACAGCCACGAGCAGTTCTTC. V usage is TRBV21-1 and J usage is TRBJ2-1; the table's D call, TRBD1, has no DNA check behind it. TRBV21-1 is annotated as a pseudogene. CDR3 length: 13 amino acids.

V and J are TRBV6-1 and TRBJ2-1; TRBD2 agrees at 10 bases. V gave up 4 bases and J gave up 3 bases; unmatched junction bases: 0. The CDR3 consists of 14 residues. CDR1 and CDR2 from the germline V gene are MNHNS and SASEGT. The DNA for the CDR3 is TGTGCCAGCAGTGCTAGCGGGAGCTACAATGAGCAGTTCTTC. Its protein product is CASSASGSYNEQFF.

This chain connects TRBV28 to TRBJ2-7, with 7 bases aligning to TRBD2. Germline CDR1 MDHEN, CDR2 SYDVKM. Trimming cost V 2 bases and J 3 bases; bases outside gene matches: 4. The CDR3 has 14 amino acids. The CDR3, as DNA: TGTGCCAGCAGTTTACGCGGGAGTGACTACGAGCAGTACTTC. Translation gives CASSLRGSDYEQYF.

This clone showed up just once. V gene TRBV6-5 combines with J gene TRBJ2-7, with D perhaps matching TRBD1 (6 bases). The V end was cut by 6 bases, the J end by 0 bases, with 12 bases between. The CDR3 is 14 amino acids. Per germline, CDR1 MNHEY and CDR2 SVGAGI. The CDR3 bases are TGTGCCAGCAGGCCGCCGGGACACTCCTACGAGCAGTACTTC. It specifies CASRPPGHSYEQYF.

The chain combines TRBV6-6 with TRBJ2-4; perhaps TRBD2 as D (5 bases). This CDR3 is 15 amino acids long. Trimming removed 5 bases from V and 0 bases from J, with 11 bases in between. The germline V gene has CDR1 MNHNY and CDR2 SVGAGI (reference sequence). The CDR3 loop is CASSRTQLAKNIQYF. In DNA, the CDR3 is TGTGCCAGCAGTCGGACTCAACTAGCCAAAAACATTCAGTACTTC.

This clone has a single count. The chain is built from TRBV2 and TRBJ2-7, with TRBD1 identical over 9 bases. This CDR3 has 12 residues. Germline V gene data show CDR1 as SNHLY and CDR2 as FYNNEI. The J segment lost 3 bases and the V segment lost 6 bases, leaving 0 bases of the junction unmatched. The CDR3 loop is CASRGQGYEQYF. CDR3 bases: TGTGCCAGCAGGGGACAGGGCTACGAGCAGTACTTC.